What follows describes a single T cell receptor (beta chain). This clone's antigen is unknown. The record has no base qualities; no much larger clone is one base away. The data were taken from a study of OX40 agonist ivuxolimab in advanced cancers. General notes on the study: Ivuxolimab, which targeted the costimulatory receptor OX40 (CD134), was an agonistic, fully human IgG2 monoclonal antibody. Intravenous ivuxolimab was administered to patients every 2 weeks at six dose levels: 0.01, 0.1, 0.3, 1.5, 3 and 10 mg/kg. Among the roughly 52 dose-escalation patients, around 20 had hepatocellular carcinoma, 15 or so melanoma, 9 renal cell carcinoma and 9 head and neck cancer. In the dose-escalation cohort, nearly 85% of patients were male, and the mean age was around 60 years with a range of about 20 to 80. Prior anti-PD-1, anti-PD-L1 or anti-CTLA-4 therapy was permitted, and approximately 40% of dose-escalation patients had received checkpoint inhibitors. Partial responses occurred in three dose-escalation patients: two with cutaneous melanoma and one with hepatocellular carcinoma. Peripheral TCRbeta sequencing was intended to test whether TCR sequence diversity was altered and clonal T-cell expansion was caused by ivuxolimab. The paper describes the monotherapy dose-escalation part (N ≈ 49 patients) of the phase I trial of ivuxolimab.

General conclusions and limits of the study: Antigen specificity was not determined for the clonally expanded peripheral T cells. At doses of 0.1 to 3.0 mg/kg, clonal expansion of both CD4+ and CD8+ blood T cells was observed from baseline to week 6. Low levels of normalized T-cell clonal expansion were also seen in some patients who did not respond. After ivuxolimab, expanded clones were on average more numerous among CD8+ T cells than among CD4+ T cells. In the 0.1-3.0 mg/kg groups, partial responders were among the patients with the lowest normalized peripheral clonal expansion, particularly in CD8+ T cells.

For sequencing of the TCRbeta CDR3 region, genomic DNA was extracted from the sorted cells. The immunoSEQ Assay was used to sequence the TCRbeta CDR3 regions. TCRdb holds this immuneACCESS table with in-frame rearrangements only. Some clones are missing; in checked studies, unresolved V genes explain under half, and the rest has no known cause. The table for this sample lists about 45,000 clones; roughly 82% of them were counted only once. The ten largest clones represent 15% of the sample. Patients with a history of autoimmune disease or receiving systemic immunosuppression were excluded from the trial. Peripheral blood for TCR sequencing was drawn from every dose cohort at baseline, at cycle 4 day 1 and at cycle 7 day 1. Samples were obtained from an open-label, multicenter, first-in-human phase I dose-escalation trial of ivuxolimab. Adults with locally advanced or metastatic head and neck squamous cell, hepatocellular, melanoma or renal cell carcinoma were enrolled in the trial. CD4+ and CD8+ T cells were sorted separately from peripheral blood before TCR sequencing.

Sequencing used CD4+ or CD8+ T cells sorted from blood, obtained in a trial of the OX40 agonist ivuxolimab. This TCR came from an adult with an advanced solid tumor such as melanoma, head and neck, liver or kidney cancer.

CDR3 reads: CASSPAAGGSYEQYF. Here is the DNA: TGTGCCAGCAGCCCCGCGGCGGGGGGGTCCTACGAGCAGTACTTC. The chain joins TRBV5-6 to TRBJ2-7, with TRBD2 matching 9 junction bases. V has 4 bases trimmed and J has 1 base trimmed; junction bases matching no gene number 6. The CDR1 and CDR2 encoded by the germline V gene are SGHDT and YYEEEE. From the cysteine up to the phenylalanine, the CDR3 has a length of 15 residues. The only DNA kept is the CDR3, 45 bases in frame from the first base.